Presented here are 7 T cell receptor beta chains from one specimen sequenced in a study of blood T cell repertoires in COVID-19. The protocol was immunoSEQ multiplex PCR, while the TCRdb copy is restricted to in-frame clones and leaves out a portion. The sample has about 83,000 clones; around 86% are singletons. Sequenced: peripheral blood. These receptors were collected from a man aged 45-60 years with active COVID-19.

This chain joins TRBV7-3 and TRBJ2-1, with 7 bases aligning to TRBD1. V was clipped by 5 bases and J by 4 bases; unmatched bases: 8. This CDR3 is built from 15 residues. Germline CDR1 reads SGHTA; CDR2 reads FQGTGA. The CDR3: CASSQTGTVYNEQFF. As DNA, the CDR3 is TGTGCCAGCAGCCAGACCGGGACAGTTTACAATGAGCAGTTCTTC. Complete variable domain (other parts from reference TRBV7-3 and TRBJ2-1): GAGVSQTPSNKVTEKGKYVELRCDPISGHTALYWYRQSLGQGPEFLIYFQGTGAADDSGLPNDRFFAVRPEGSVSTLKIQRTERGDSAVYLCASSQTGTVYNEQFFGPGTRLTVL.

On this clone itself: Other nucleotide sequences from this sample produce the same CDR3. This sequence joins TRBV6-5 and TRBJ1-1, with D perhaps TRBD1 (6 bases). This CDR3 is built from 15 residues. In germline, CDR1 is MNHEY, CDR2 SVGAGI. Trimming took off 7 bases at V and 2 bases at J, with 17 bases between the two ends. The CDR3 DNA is TGTGCCAGCAATTGGGGTCCGGGACAAAACACTGAAGCTTTCTTT. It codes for CASNWGPGQNTEAFF.

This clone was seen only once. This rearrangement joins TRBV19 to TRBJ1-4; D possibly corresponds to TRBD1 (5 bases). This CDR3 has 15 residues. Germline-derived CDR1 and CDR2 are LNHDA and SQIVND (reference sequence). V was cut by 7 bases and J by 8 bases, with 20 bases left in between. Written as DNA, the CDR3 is TGTGCCAGTACCCAGAGGTGGAGGGGTCAGGAAAAACTGTTTTTT. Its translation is CASTQRWRGQEKLFF.

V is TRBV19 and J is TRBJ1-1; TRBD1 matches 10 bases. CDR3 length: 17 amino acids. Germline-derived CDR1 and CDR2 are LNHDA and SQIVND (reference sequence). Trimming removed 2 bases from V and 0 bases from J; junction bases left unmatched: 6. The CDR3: CASSIPGTGEMNTEAFF. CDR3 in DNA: TGTGCCAGTAGTATACCTGGGACAGGGGAGATGAACACTGAAGCTTTCTTT.

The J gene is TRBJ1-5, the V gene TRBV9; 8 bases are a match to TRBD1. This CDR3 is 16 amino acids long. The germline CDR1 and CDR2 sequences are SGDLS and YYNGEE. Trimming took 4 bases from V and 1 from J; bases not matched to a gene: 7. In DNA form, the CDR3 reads TGTGCCAGCAGCCCTCAGGGGGCGAAAAGCAATCAGCCCCAGCATTTT. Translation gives CASSPQGAKSNQPQHF.

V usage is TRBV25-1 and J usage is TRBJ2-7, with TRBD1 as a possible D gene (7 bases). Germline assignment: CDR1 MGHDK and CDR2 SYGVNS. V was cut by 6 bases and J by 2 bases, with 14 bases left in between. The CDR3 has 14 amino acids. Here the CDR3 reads CASSFRGEAYEQYF. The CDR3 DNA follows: TGTGCCAGCAGCTTCAGGGGGGAGGCCTACGAGCAGTACTTC.

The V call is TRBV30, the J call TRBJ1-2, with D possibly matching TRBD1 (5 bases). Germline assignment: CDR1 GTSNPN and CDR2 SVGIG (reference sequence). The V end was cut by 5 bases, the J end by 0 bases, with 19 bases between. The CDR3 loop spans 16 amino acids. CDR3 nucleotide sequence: TGTGCCTGGGAACCCCTACAGGTTCGCTCTAACTATGGCTACACCTTC. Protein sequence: CAWEPLQVRSNYGYTF.